The 5 T cell receptor beta chains in this list originate from one sample, sequenced in a study of molecular identifiers for immune sequencing clone quantification. MiXCR was run by TCRdb on the PCR reads, yielding one entry per CDR3 protein. The sample lists under 800,000 distinct CDR3 sequences, around 25% seen once, with 0.7% to 0.95% in the top ten. The sequenced sample consisted of naive CD8+ T cells from blood, with Jurkat cell RNA spiked in. Subset denoted: FACS-sorted CD8+CD4-CCR7+CD45RA+ naive T cells. These receptors were taken from a human donor in good health. Some libraries in this study had Jurkat cell RNA spiked in.

There are a few counts of this clonotype. V and J are TRBV4-1 and TRBJ2-7; 7 bases line up with TRBD2. The CDR3 is 17 residues long. J was trimmed by 2 bases and V by 1 base; bases with no gene match: 11. Germline V CDR1 and CDR2: MGHRA, YSYEKL. The CDR3 here is CASSQASGATSPYEQYF. The CDR3 region has the DNA TGCGCCAGCAGCCAAGCGAGCGGGGCCACATCCCCCTACGAGCAGTACTTC.

This chain uses TRBV27 with TRBJ2-1; D is tentatively TRBD1 or TRBD2 (5 bases each). From germline, CDR1 is MNHEY and CDR2 SMNVEV (reference sequence). This CDR3 is 16 amino acids long. Deletions cut 5 bases from V and 0 bases from J, with 14 bases between. The CDR3 spells CASSPGTESSYNEQFF. The CDR3 DNA sequence: TGTGCCAGCAGTCCTGGGACCGAAAGCTCCTACAATGAGCAGTTCTTC.

A few counts support this clonotype. The germline gene is not matched at one end of the junction; a read error may be the cause. This chain links TRBV19 with TRBJ2-7; D unresolved. The germline V gene encodes CDR1 LNHDA and CDR2 SQIVND (reference sequence). This CDR3 has 14 amino acids. CDR3 loop: CAGRKKALAYEQYF. CDR3 DNA: TGTGCCGGTAGAAAAAAAGCCCTGGCCTACGAGCAGTACTTC.

V usage is TRBV7-3 and J usage is TRBJ2-5; D is undetermined. The CDR3 length is 12 residues. Trimming cost V 5 bases and J 5 bases, with 9 bases left between them. Per germline, CDR1 SGHTA and CDR2 FQGTGA. The DNA for the CDR3 is TGTGCCAGCAGCCGGGTCGGGGAGACCCAGTACTTC. Protein: CASSRVGETQYF.

The chain carries TRBV13 and TRBJ2-2; D may be TRBD1 (5 bases). The CDR3 has 15 residues. The V end lost 6 bases, the J end lost 3 bases, and 14 bases lay between the germline ends. Germline V gene sequence: CDR1 PRHDT, CDR2 FYEKMQ (reference sequence). The CDR3 is CASRGPPPDTGELFF. The CDR3 DNA follows: TGTGCCAGCAGGGGGCCTCCTCCGGACACCGGGGAGCTGTTTTTT.